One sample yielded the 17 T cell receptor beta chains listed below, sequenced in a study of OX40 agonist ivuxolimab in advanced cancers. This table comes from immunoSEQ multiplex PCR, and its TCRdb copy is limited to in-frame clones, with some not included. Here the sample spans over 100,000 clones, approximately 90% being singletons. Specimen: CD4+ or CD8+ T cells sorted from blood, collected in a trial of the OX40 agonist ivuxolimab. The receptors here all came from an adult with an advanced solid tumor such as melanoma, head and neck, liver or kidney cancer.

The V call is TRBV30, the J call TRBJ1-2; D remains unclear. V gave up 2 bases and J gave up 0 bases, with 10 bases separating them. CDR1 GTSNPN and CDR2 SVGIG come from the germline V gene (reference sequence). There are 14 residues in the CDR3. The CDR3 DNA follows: TGTGCCTGGAGTCTCCCACCTTCTAACTATGGCTACACCTTC. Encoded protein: CAWSLPPSNYGYTF.

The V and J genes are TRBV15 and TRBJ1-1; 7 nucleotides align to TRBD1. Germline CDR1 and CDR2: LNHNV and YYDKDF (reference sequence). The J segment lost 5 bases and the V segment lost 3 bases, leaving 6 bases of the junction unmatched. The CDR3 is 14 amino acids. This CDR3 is CATSSRRQGTEAFF. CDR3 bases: TGTGCCACCAGCAGCCGTCGACAGGGAACTGAAGCTTTCTTT.

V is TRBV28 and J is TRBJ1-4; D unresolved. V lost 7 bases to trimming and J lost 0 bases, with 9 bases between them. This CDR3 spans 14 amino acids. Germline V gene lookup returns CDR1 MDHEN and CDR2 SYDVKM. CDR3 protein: CASTQDATNEKLFF. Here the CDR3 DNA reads TGTGCCAGCACACAAGATGCAACTAATGAAAAACTGTTTTTT.

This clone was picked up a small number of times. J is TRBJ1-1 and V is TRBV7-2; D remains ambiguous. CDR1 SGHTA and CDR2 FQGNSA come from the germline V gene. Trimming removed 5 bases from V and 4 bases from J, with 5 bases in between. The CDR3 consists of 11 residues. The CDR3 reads CASSPTTEAFF. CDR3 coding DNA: TGTGCCAGCAGCCCTACCACTGAAGCTTTCTTT.

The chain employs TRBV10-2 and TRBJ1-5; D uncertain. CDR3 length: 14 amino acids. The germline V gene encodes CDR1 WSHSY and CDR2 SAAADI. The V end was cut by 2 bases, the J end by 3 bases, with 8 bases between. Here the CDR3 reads CASSEMAPNQPQHF. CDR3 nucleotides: TGCGCCAGCAGTGAGATGGCGCCCAATCAGCCCCAGCATTTT.

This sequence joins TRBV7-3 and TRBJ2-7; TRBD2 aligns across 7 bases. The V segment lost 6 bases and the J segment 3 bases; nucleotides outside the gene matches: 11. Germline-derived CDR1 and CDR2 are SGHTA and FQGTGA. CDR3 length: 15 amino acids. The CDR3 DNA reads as TGTGCCAGCAGTCGAGGAGGGCGGGAGAACTACGAGCAGTACTTC. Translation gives CASSRGGRENYEQYF.

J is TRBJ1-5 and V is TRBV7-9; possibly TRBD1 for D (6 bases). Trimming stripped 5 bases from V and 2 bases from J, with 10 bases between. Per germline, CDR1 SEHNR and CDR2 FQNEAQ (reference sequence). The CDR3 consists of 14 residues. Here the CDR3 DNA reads TGTGCCAGCAGCCTTGCAGGGGGCAATCAGCCCCAGCATTTT. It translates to CASSLAGGNQPQHF. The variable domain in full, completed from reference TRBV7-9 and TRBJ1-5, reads DTGVSQNPRHKITKRGQNVTFRCDPISEHNRLYWYRQTLGQGPEFLTYFQNEAQLEKSRLLSDRFSAERPKGSFSTLEIQRTEQGDSAMYLCASSLAGGNQPQHFGDGTRLSIL.

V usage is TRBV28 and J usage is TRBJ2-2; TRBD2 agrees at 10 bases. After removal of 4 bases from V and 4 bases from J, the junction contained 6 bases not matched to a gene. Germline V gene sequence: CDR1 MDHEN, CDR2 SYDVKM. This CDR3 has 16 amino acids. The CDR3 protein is CASSSRLAGSTGELFF. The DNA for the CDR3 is TGTGCCAGCAGTTCTCGACTAGCGGGTTCCACCGGGGAGCTGTTTTTT.

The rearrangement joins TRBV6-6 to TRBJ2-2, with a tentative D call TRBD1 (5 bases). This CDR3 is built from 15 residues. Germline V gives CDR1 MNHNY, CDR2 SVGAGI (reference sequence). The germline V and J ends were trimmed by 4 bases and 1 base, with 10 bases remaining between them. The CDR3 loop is CASSSVTENTGELFF. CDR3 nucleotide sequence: TGTGCCAGCAGTTCCGTGACAGAGAACACCGGGGAGCTGTTTTTT.

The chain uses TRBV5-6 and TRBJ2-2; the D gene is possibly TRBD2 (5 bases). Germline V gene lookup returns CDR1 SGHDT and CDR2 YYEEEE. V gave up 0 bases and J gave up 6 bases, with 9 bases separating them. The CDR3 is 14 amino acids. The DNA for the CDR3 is TGTGCCAGCAGCTTGGACTTGAGGGCCGGGGAGCTGTTTTTT. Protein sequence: CASSLDLRAGELFF.

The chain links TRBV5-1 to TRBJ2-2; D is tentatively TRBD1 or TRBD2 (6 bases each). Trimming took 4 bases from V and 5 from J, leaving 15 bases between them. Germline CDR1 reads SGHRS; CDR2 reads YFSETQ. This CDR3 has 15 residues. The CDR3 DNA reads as TGCGCCAGCAGCCGGACAGTGAGCGGGACCGGGGAGCTGTTTTTT. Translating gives CASSRTVSGTGELFF.

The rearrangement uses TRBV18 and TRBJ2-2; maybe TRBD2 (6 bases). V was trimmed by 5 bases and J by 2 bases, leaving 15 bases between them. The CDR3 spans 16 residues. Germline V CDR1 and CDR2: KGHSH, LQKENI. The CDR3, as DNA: TGTGCCAGCTCAATGGGGCTAGCGCCTAACACCGGGGAGCTGTTTTTT. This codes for CASSMGLAPNTGELFF.

CDR3 sequence reads: CASSFGPGELFF. For the CDR3, the DNA is TGTGCCAGCTCCTTTGGCCCCGGGGAGCTGTTTTTT. This rearrangement joins TRBV7-6 to TRBJ2-2; the D is unclear. This CDR3 comprises 12 residues. In germline, CDR1 is SGHVS, CDR2 FNYEAQ. The V gene lost 8 bases and the J gene lost 6 bases, with 10 bases spanning the gap. Full variable domain (outside the CDR3, taken from reference TRBV7-6 and TRBJ2-2): GAGVSQSPRYKVTKRGQDVALRCDPISGHVSLYWYRQALGQGPEFLTYFNYEAQQDKSGLPNDRFSAERPEGSISTLTIQRTEQRDSAMYRCASSFGPGELFFGEGSRLTVL.

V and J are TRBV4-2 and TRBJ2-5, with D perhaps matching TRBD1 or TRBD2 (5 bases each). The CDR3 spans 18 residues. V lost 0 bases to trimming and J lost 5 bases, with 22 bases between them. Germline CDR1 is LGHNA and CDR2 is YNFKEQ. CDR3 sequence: CASSQDQSSGRAWETQYF. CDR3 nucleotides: TGTGCCAGCAGCCAAGATCAATCGTCAGGGAGAGCTTGGGAGACCCAGTACTTC.

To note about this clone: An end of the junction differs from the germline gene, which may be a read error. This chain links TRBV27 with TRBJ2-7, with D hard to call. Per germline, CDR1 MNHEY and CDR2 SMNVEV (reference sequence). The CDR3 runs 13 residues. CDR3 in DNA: TGTGCCAGCAGTTTGCAGGAAACCTACGAGCAGCACTTC. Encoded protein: CASSLQETYEQHF.

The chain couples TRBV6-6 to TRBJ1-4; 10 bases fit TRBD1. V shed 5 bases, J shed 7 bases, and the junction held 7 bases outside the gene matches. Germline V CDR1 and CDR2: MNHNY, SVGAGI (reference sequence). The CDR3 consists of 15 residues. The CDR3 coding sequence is TGTGCCAGCAGTCACGACAGGGGGCGGGCTGAAAAACTGTTTTTT. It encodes CASSHDRGRAEKLFF.

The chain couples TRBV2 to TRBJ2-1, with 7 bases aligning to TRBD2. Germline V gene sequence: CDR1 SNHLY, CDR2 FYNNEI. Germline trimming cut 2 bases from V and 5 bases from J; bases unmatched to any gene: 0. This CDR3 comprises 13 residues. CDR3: CASSELADNEQFF. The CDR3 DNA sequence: TGTGCCAGCAGTGAACTAGCGGACAATGAGCAGTTCTTC. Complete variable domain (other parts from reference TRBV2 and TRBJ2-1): EPEVTQTPSHQVTQMGQEVILRCVPISNHLYFYWYRQILGQKVEFLVSFYNNEISEKSEIFDDQFSVERPDGSNFTLKIRSTKLEDSAMYFCASSELADNEQFFGPGTRLTVL.